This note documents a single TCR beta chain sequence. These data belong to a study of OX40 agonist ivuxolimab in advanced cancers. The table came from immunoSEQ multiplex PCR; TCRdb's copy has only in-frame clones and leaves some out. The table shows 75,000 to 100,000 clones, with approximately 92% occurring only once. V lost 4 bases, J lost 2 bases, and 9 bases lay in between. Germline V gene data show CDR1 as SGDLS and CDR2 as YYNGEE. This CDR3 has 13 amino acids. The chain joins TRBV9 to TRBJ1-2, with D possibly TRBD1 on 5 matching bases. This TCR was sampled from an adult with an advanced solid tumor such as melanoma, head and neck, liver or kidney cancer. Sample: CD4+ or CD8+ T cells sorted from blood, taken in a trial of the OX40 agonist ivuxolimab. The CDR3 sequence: CASSLTANYGYTF. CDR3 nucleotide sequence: TGTGCCAGCAGCCTGACAGCAAACTATGGCTACACCTTC.